This T cell receptor (beta chain) comes out of a study of shared clonotypes between healthy human individuals. Libraries were prepared by immunoSEQ multiplex PCR; TCRdb keeps only in-frame clonotypes and omits some of them. The repertoire holds about 1.1 million clones, with approximately 80% as singletons. The germline V and J ends were trimmed by 7 bases and 2 bases, with 15 bases remaining between them. Germline CDR1 reads MDHEN; CDR2 reads SYDVKM. This CDR3 region has 14 residues. This clone was seen a few times. The receptor was isolated from a man between 18 and 29 years old in good health. Some clones in this sample may be carry-over from other donors' samples. J is TRBJ2-7 and V is TRBV28, with D perhaps TRBD1 (6 bases). Sequences were obtained from memory CD4+ T cells from PBMCs. Described subset: CD45RA-negative fraction. CDR3 residues: CASNSGHLTYEQYF. The CDR3, as DNA: TGTGCCAGCAACTCGGGACACCTTACCTACGAGCAGTACTTC.